The T cell receptor (beta chain) under discussion was sequenced for a study of blood T cell repertoires in COVID-19. Study background: Researchers got acute and convalescent COVID-19 samples from the United States, Italy and Spain. Sources were T cells, B-cell-depleted T cells, or PBMCs; the material itself was cDNA or gDNA.

Per the authors' pipeline: The assay estimated nucleated cells by amplifying reference gene primers. Clones were sequenced by immunoSEQ multiplex PCR, and TCRdb holds only the in-frame ones, with some missing. The V and J calls and clone size come from that table; D and trimming were worked out from the DNA. The table shows 70,000 or so clones, with 90% occurring only once. Germline V CDR1 and CDR2: SEHNR, FQNEAQ (reference sequence). V was clipped by 0 bases and J by 13 bases; unmatched bases: 9. There are 15 residues in the CDR3. The chain uses TRBV7-9 and TRBJ2-2; 9 nucleotides align to TRBD1. The origin of this receptor is a man over 45 with acute or convalescent COVID-19. Sequenced sample: peripheral blood. The CDR3 DNA sequence: TGTGCCAGCAGCTTAGCCACCGGGACAGGGAGGGTGCTGTTTTTT. Its translation is CASSLATGTGRVLFF.